The clone carrying this TCR beta chain was recorded many times. The antigen is undetermined. This record belongs to a study of human T cells and chemical hapten exposure. The wider study: Patients were given diphenylcyclopropenone on the scalp weekly across the approximately 25-week study. Findings and limits, study-wide: The number of TCRs above 1 in 1000 frequency did not change after DPC sensitization.

V was clipped by 4 bases and J by 1 base, with 8 bases between them. The CDR3 loop spans 13 amino acids. CDR1 and CDR2 (germline): DFQATT, SNEGSKA (reference sequence). The study used a library that attached unique molecular identifiers to individual cDNA molecules. TCRdb itself ran the RACE reads through MiXCR, one entry per CDR3 protein. Of hundreds of thousands of distinct CDR3 sequences listed, just under 6.5% are singletons. Noted time point: patch test 2, 6 weeks after DPC sensitization. Treatment: therapeutic diphenylcyclopropenone sensitization with weekly scalp DPC. Extraction of total RNA was performed on unfractionated whole blood.

The sample consisted of whole blood, taken in connection with sensitization to the hapten diphenylcyclopropenone (DPC). V gene TRBV20-1 combines with J gene TRBJ1-3; D gene uncertain. This clonotype was sampled from a young woman with alopecia areata. Some clones in this sample may be carry-over from other donors' samples. The CDR3 region has the DNA TGCAGTGCTAAGATGGGTTCTGGAAACACCATATATTTT. Its protein is CSAKMGSGNTIYF.